This TCR beta chain was identified during a study of T cell responses to AZD1222 COVID-19 vaccine. Per the germline V gene, CDR1 is KGHSH and CDR2 is LQKENI. The CDR3 has 14 residues. Trimming pared 3 bases from V and 1 base from J, leaving 9 bases between. Libraries were prepared by immunoSEQ multiplex PCR; TCRdb keeps only in-frame clonotypes and omits some of them. Here the sample spans 130,000 or so clones, around 89% being singletons. The origin of this receptor is an adult who received the AZD1222 COVID-19 vaccine. J is TRBJ1-1 and V is TRBV18; D unclear. The material sequenced was peripheral blood, taken 28 days after the second AZD1222 dose. The CDR3 here is CASSPEEGNTEAFF. CDR3 bases: TGTGCCAGCTCACCCGAGGAGGGGAACACTGAAGCTTTCTTT.